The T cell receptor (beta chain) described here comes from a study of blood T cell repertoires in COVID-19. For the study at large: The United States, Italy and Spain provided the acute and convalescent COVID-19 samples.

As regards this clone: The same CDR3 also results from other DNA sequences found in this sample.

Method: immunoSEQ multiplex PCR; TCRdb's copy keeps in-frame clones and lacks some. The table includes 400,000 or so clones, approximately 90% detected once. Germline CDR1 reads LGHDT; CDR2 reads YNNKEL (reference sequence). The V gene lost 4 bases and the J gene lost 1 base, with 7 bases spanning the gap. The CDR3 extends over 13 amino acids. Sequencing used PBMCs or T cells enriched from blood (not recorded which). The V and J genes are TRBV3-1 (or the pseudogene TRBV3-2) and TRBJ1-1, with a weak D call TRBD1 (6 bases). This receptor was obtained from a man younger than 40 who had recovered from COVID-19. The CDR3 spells CASSRTANTEAFF. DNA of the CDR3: TGTGCCAGCAGCCGGACAGCGAACACTGAAGCTTTCTTT.